This T cell receptor beta chain was found in a study of T-cell reconstitution after alpha-beta-depleted transplantation in children. TCRbeta library preparation incorporated unique molecular identifiers. Using its own MiXCR run on the PCR reads, TCRdb lists one record per CDR3 protein. The sample has 44,000 or so distinct CDR3 sequences, roughly 8.7% seen once; the top ten hold roughly 29%. Germline loops: CDR1 SGHAT, CDR2 FQNNGV. V shed 2 bases and J shed 8 bases, with 12 bases lying between them. CDR3 length equals 13 residues. The chain links TRBV11-2 to TRBJ1-2; D may be TRBD1 (5 bases). This material consisted of PBMCs, mostly from graft donor cells, taken 60 days after TCRalphabeta/CD19-depleted stem cell transplant. The sequence derives from a male patient aged 2 to 10 who had a stem cell transplant for chronic granulomatous disease, so the T cells may come from the graft donor. The CDR3 region has the DNA TGTGCCAGCAGCTTAAAGGGACTTGTGGGCTACACCTTC. Translation gives CASSLKGLVGYTF. Supplemented by reference TRBV11-2 and TRBJ1-2, the full variable domain reads EAGVAQSPRYKIIEKRQSVAFWCNPISGHATLYWYQQILGQGPKLLIQFQNNGVVDDSQLPKDRFSAERLKGVDSTLKIQPAKLEDSAVYLCASSLKGLVGYTFGSGTRLTVV.